These T cell receptor beta chains were read from a single sample in a study of blood T cell repertoires in COVID-19. Sequenced by immunoSEQ multiplex PCR; TCRdb stores in-frame clones only, minus some. The table shows roughly 200,000 clones, with 80% to 90% occurring only once. Source material: peripheral blood. The receptors shown here come from a man aged 55-75 years with acute or convalescent COVID-19. The CDR3 runs from the conserved cysteine through the conserved F or W. The order of the fields is clone size, V gene, D gene, J gene, CDR3 DNA, CDR3 protein. A D gene is named only where the DNA matches it firmly. The size entry is marked missing in some rows and otherwise reads once, few, many or a size class.

clone_size: .; v_call: TRBV7-9; d_call: TRBD1; j_call: TRBJ2-4; cdr3_nt: TGTGCCAGCAGCCTCGCCGGGACAGTAGCCAAAAACATTCAGTACTTC; cdr3_aa: CASSLAGTVAKNIQYF
clone_size: .; v_call: TRBV2; d_call: .; j_call: TRBJ2-1; cdr3_nt: TGTGCCAGCAGATACCAGACTTACAATGAGCAGTTCTTC; cdr3_aa: CASRYQTYNEQFF
clone_size: .; v_call: TRBV4-3; d_call: TRBD1; j_call: TRBJ1-1; cdr3_nt: TGCGCCAGCAGCCACCAAACGGGGACAGGGGGCAGTGAAGCTTTCTTT; cdr3_aa: CASSHQTGTGGSEAFF
clone_size: .; v_call: TRBV3-1/TRBV3-2; d_call: TRBD2; j_call: TRBJ2-1; cdr3_nt: TGTGCCAGCAGCCAAAGAGGGCTAGCGGCGTACAATGAGCAGTTCTTC; cdr3_aa: CASSQRGLAAYNEQFF
clone_size: .; v_call: TRBV4-1; d_call: TRBD1; j_call: TRBJ1-2; cdr3_nt: TGCGCCAGCAGCCAAGTCCGGACAGGGGGAGGCTATGGCTACACCTTC; cdr3_aa: CASSQVRTGGGYGYTF
clone_size: .; v_call: TRBV21-1; d_call: .; j_call: TRBJ2-1; cdr3_nt: TGTGCCAGCAGCGGCGGGGGGGGGCCCGAGCAGTTCTTC; cdr3_aa: CASSGGGGPEQFF
clone_size: .; v_call: TRBV9; d_call: TRBD2; j_call: TRBJ2-3; cdr3_nt: TGTGCCAGCACCCAGCGGGAGGGAAGCACAGATACGCAGTATTTT; cdr3_aa: CASTQREGSTDTQYF
clone_size: few; v_call: TRBV30; d_call: TRBD1; j_call: TRBJ1-5; cdr3_nt: TGTGCCTGGAGGACAGGGGGAAGAAGCAATCAGCCCCAGCATTTT; cdr3_aa: CAWRTGGRSNQPQHF
clone_size: few; v_call: TRBV7-9; d_call: TRBD1; j_call: TRBJ2-1; cdr3_nt: TGTGCCAGCAGCCAGAGACAGGGCAACAATGAGCAGTTCTTC; cdr3_aa: CASSQRQGNNEQFF
clone_size: .; v_call: TRBV9; d_call: TRBD2; j_call: TRBJ2-7; cdr3_nt: TGTGCCAGCAGCGTGGGACTAGCGGGAGGCTCGTCATCCCACGAGCAGTACTTC; cdr3_aa: CASSVGLAGGSSSHEQYF
clone_size: few; v_call: TRBV6-6; d_call: .; j_call: TRBJ2-5; cdr3_nt: TGTGCCAGCAGTTACACCAGAATCCAAGAGACCCAGTACTTC; cdr3_aa: CASSYTRIQETQYF
clone_size: many; v_call: TRBV19; d_call: .; j_call: TRBJ1-5; cdr3_nt: TGTGCCAGTAGTACCGCGGGACTCTCAAGGGAGGGCAATCAGCCCCAGCATTTT; cdr3_aa: CASSTAGLSREGNQPQHF
clone_size: .; v_call: TRBV29-1; d_call: .; j_call: TRBJ2-2; cdr3_nt: TGCAGCGTGCGGGACGAGAGAACCGGGGAGCTGTTTTTT; cdr3_aa: CSVRDERTGELFF
clone_size: .; v_call: TRBV3-1/TRBV3-2; d_call: TRBD2; j_call: TRBJ2-1; cdr3_nt: TGTGCCAGCAGCGTCCGGGACTACCCTTGGAATGAGCAGTTCTTC; cdr3_aa: CASSVRDYPWNEQFF
clone_size: .; v_call: TRBV19; d_call: .; j_call: TRBJ2-4; cdr3_nt: TGTGCCAGTAGTATAGAAGGGGGTCCCAAAAACATTCAGTACTTC; cdr3_aa: CASSIEGGPKNIQYF
clone_size: once; v_call: TRBV25-1; d_call: .; j_call: TRBJ2-3; cdr3_nt: TGTGCCAGCCTTGCGGGCCACACAGATACGCAGTATTTT; cdr3_aa: CASLAGHTDTQYF
clone_size: once; v_call: TRBV28; d_call: .; j_call: TRBJ1-1; cdr3_nt: TGTGCCAGCAGTCCCCTGGCTGTCAGGGATAGGGACACTGAAGCTTTCTTT; cdr3_aa: CASSPLAVRDRDTEAFF
clone_size: .; v_call: TRBV2; d_call: .; j_call: TRBJ1-6; cdr3_nt: TGTGCCAGCAGGGAAGACACCTCGCGGGGGTCACCCCTCCACTTT; cdr3_aa: CASREDTSRGSPLHF
clone_size: few; v_call: TRBV7-7; d_call: TRBD2; j_call: TRBJ2-3; cdr3_nt: TGTGCTAGCAGCTTAGCGAGCGGGGGAACAGATACGCAGTATTTT; cdr3_aa: CASSLASGGTDTQYF
clone_size: .; v_call: TRBV28; d_call: .; j_call: TRBJ2-5; cdr3_nt: TGTGCCAGCAAGAGGGGGGGGCGCGGGAGAGGCGAGACCCAGTACTTC; cdr3_aa: CASKRGGRGRGETQYF
clone_size: once; v_call: TRBV5-1; d_call: TRBD2; j_call: TRBJ2-3; cdr3_nt: TGCGCCAGCAGCTTGGTTCCCGGGACTAGCGTGTACACAGATACGCAGTATTTT; cdr3_aa: CASSLVPGTSVYTDTQYF
clone_size: .; v_call: TRBV6-5; d_call: .; j_call: TRBJ2-6; cdr3_nt: TGTGCCAGCAGTCCCGGGAGAGGGGGGGCCAACGTCCTGACTTTC; cdr3_aa: CASSPGRGGANVLTF
clone_size: .; v_call: TRBV19; d_call: TRBD1; j_call: TRBJ1-5; cdr3_nt: TGTGCCAGTAACAACAGGGGGCGCGGCAATCAGCCCCAGCATTTT; cdr3_aa: CASNNRGRGNQPQHF
clone_size: .; v_call: TRBV3-1/TRBV3-2; d_call: .; j_call: TRBJ2-3; cdr3_nt: TGTGCCAGCAGCGCCCGGGGTCCGGAGGGGCAGTATTTT; cdr3_aa: CASSARGPEGQYF
clone_size: .; v_call: TRBV5-4; d_call: .; j_call: TRBJ1-6; cdr3_nt: TGTGCCAGCAGCTGGGAGGGGACTGCGAGCTCCTATAATTCACCCCTCCACTTT; cdr3_aa: CASSWEGTASSYNSPLHF
clone_size: .; v_call: TRBV5-6; d_call: TRBD2; j_call: TRBJ2-7; cdr3_nt: TGTGCCAGCAGCCCCCCGGGACTAGGTTTCGGCGAGCAGTACTTC; cdr3_aa: CASSPPGLGFGEQYF
clone_size: .; v_call: TRBV4-1; d_call: .; j_call: TRBJ2-1; cdr3_nt: TGCGCCAGCAGCCAGGGGACACCCTGGAGGTTCTTC; cdr3_aa: CASSQGTPWRFF
clone_size: few; v_call: TRBV2; d_call: TRBD1; j_call: TRBJ1-4; cdr3_nt: TGTGCCAGCTGGACAGGGGCTTTCGGGGCTAATGAAAAACTGTTTTTT; cdr3_aa: CASWTGAFGANEKLFF
clone_size: .; v_call: TRBV7-8; d_call: .; j_call: TRBJ2-1; cdr3_nt: TGTGCCAGCAGCGCAGGCAGGGGCAGCTACAATGAGCAGTTCTTC; cdr3_aa: CASSAGRGSYNEQFF
clone_size: few; v_call: TRBV28; d_call: TRBD2; j_call: TRBJ2-1; cdr3_nt: TGTGCCAGCAGTTTAGCAGGGTGGGGGACTAGCGGACACAATGAGCAGTTCTTC; cdr3_aa: CASSLAGWGTSGHNEQFF
clone_size: .; v_call: TRBV7-3; d_call: TRBD2; j_call: TRBJ2-1; cdr3_nt: TGTGCCAGCAGCCCAGCCGGACTAGCGGGATTTAGCTCCTACAATGAGCAGTTCTTC; cdr3_aa: CASSPAGLAGFSSYNEQFF